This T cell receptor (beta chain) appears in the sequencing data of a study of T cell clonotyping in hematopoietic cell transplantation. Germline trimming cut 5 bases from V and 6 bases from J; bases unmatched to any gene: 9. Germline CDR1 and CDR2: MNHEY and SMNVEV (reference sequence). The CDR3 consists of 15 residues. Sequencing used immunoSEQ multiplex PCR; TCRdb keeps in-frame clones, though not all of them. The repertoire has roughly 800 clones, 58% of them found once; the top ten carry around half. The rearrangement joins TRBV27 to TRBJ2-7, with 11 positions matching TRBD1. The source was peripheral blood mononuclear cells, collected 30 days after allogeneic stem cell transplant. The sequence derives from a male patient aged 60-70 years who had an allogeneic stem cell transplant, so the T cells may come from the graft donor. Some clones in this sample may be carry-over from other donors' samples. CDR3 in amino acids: CASSPMDRGLSEQYF. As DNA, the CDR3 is TGTGCCAGCAGTCCGATGGACAGGGGGCTCAGCGAGCAGTACTTC.